Listed here is a single T cell receptor beta chain. Its target is unknown. The CDR3 runs to 13 residues. Trimming took 11 bases from V and 5 from J, leaving 19 bases between them. Germline lookup yields CDR1 ENHRY and CDR2 SYGVKD. The sample is drawn from a study of shared clonotypes between healthy human individuals. Study-level information: Donors had three CD4 naive, three CD4 memory, two CD8 naive and one CD8 memory plate apiece.

Sequencing used immunoSEQ multiplex PCR; TCRdb keeps in-frame clones, though not all of them. The table shows 2 million to 2.5 million clones, with under 95% occurring only once. Study-wide points: The diversity represented, both genetic and in exposure history, was limited by few donors. Large sequencing depth failed to make sorted-subset sequencing complete, rarefaction showed.

The chain joins TRBV10-3 to TRBJ2-7; a weak D match, TRBD1 (6 bases). The sequenced material came from naive CD4+ T cells from PBMCs. The subset: CD45RA+ positively selected. This receptor was obtained from a man aged 18 to 30 in good health. Some clones in this sample may be carry-over from other donors' samples. This CDR3 reads CASKGQTGNEQYF. CDR3 coding DNA: TGTGCCTCCAAGGGCCAAACAGGGAACGAGCAGTACTTC.